This TCR beta chain was documented in a study of human T cells and chemical hapten exposure. In the study overall: The study sensitized with 2% DPC on a roughly 2 cm by roughly 2 cm patch of upper inner arm skin. The patch tests put 0.01% DPC on the skin of the upper back and were read 6 days later. Mostly female patients had alopecia areata, totalis or universalis.

For the library, individual cDNA molecules each received unique molecular identifiers. Each CDR3 protein gets one entry after TCRdb re-called the RACE reads with MiXCR. The profile shows over 100,000 distinct CDR3 sequences, less than 10% of them singletons. Described time point: patch test 2, 6 weeks after DPC sensitization. The treatment denotes: therapeutic diphenylcyclopropenone sensitization with weekly scalp DPC. This CDR3 region has 16 residues. Germline CDR1 reads LNHDA; CDR2 reads SQIVND (reference sequence). Trimming removed 10 bases at V and 4 bases at J, with 25 bases between. The clonotype originates from a woman aged 40 to 50 with alopecia areata. Some clones in this sample may be carry-over from other donors' samples. The rearrangement links TRBV19 to TRBJ1-2, with D unclear. This material consisted of whole blood, taken in connection with sensitization to the hapten diphenylcyclopropenone (DPC). The CDR3 nucleotides are TGTGCCAATAGCGGTACTTGGGGAGGCGCCGGCTATGGCTACACCTTC. Translation: CANSGTWGGAGYGYTF. Combining the CDR3 with reference TRBV19 and TRBJ1-2 gives the whole variable domain DGGITQSPKYLFRKEGQNVTLSCEQNLNHDAMYWYRQDPGQGLRLIYYSQIVNDFQKGDIAEGYSVSREKKESFPLTVTSAQKNPTAFYLCANSGTWGGAGYGYTFGSGTRLTVV.